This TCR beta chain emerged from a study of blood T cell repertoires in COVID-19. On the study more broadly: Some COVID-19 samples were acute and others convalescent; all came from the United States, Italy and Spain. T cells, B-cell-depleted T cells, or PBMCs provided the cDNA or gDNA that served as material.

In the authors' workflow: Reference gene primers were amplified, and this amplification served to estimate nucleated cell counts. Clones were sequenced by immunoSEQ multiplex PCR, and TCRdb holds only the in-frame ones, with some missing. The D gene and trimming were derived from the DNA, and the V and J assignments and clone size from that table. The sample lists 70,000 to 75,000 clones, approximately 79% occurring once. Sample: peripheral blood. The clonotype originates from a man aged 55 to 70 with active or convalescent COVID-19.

CDR3: CASSLGLDFNEQFF. The CDR3 DNA is TGCGCCAGCAGCTTGGGACTAGACTTCAATGAGCAGTTCTTC. The chain is built from TRBV5-1 and TRBJ2-1; possibly TRBD2 for D (6 bases). This CDR3 region has 14 residues. Per the germline V gene, CDR1 is SGHRS and CDR2 is YFSETQ. Trimming pared 0 bases from V and 6 bases from J, leaving 10 bases between.